The 20 T cell receptor beta chains below were found in one sample sequenced in a study of blood T cell repertoires in COVID-19. Data came from immunoSEQ multiplex PCR; TCRdb stores just in-frame clones and leaves some out. Among 200,000 to 250,000 clones listed, around 90% were seen once. Material: PBMCs or T cells enriched from blood (not recorded which). The receptors were sampled from a man aged 25 to 45 who had been exposed to COVID-19.

This clone was counted a single time. The chain carries TRBV27 and TRBJ2-3, with 9 bases fitting TRBD1. The germline CDR1 and CDR2 sequences are MNHEY and SMNVEV (reference sequence). Losses at the gene ends were 3 bases for V and 0 bases for J; bases not matched to a gene: 10. The CDR3 consists of 18 residues. The chain's CDR3 is CASSLTRTGAMSTDTQYF. The DNA of the CDR3 is TGTGCCAGCAGTTTGACCAGGACAGGGGCCATGAGCACAGATACGCAGTATTTT.

The CDR3 region is CASSLVGGGVSYNEQFF. CDR3 sequence (DNA): TGTGCCAGCAGCTTAGTAGGTGGGGGGGTGAGCTACAATGAGCAGTTCTTC. The chain carries TRBV11-2 and TRBJ2-1, with 7 bases fitting TRBD2. This CDR3 is built from 17 residues. V dropped 1 base and J dropped 3; count of bases not matched to a gene: 9. CDR1 and CDR2 (germline): SGHAT, FQNNGV.

Many counts were recorded for this clone. This chain joins TRBV27 and TRBJ2-1, with TRBD2 identical over 10 bases. V trimming: 7 bases; J trimming: 4 bases; junction bases outside the gene matches: 7. There are 15 residues in the CDR3. Per germline, CDR1 MNHEY and CDR2 SMNVEV (reference sequence). The CDR3 nucleotides are TGTGCCAGCATTAAAGCGGGGGGGGATTACAATGAGCAGTTCTTC. It is translated as CASIKAGGDYNEQFF.

V gene TRBV9 combines with J gene TRBJ2-5; 8 nucleotides align to TRBD2. This CDR3 has 17 residues. Losses at the gene ends were 4 bases for V and 2 bases for J; bases not matched to a gene: 13. Germline V gene lookup returns CDR1 SGDLS and CDR2 YYNGEE. The CDR3 sequence is CASSRSGEAWGQETQYF. CDR3 in DNA: TGTGCCAGCAGCCGTAGCGGGGAGGCGTGGGGGCAAGAGACCCAGTACTTC.

The CDR3 coding sequence is TGTGCCAGCAGCTTAGGGCAGGGAACCACTGAAGCTTTCTTT. This gives the protein CASSLGQGTTEAFF. The chain links TRBV7-9 to TRBJ1-1; tentatively, D is TRBD1 (5 bases). The CDR3 sequence is 14 residues long. Germline loops: CDR1 SEHNR, CDR2 FQNEAQ (reference sequence). V gave up 1 base and J gave up 4 bases, with 10 bases separating them.

CDR3 protein: CASSRNGPAGAIDTQYF. In DNA form, the CDR3 reads TGCGCCAGCAGCCGAAACGGGCCAGCGGGGGCCATAGATACGCAGTATTTT. The V gene is TRBV5-1, the J gene TRBJ2-3, with 8 bases identical to TRBD2. The CDR3 is 17 amino acids. The junction had 15 bases not matched to a gene; V was cut back by 4 bases and J by 5 bases. Per germline, CDR1 SGHRS and CDR2 YFSETQ. The full variable domain, rest sourced from reference TRBV5-1 and TRBJ2-3, is KAGVTQTPRYLIKTRGQQVTLSCSPISGHRSVSWYQQTPGQGLQFLFEYFSETQRNKGNFPGRFSGRQFSNSRSEMNVSTLELGDSALYLCASSRNGPAGAIDTQYFGPGTRLTVL.

V usage is TRBV5-1 and J usage is TRBJ2-1; 9 nucleotides align to TRBD2. The CDR3 extends over 16 amino acids. With V trimmed by 6 bases and J by 3 bases, 10 bases remained unmatched. Germline assignment: CDR1 SGHRS and CDR2 YFSETQ. In DNA, the CDR3 is TGCGCCAGCAAAGCGGGGGGTTCATTCAACTACAATGAGCAGTTCTTC. Amino acids: CASKAGGSFNYNEQFF.

The V call is TRBV19, the J call TRBJ1-2; 9 bases are a match to TRBD1. This CDR3 region has 15 residues. From germline, CDR1 is LNHDA and CDR2 SQIVND (reference sequence). Losses at the gene ends were 4 bases for V and 4 bases for J; bases not matched to a gene: 7. The CDR3 DNA reads TGTGCCAGTAGTAAGGATGGACAGGGGAGCTATGGCTACACCTTC. Translation: CASSKDGQGSYGYTF.

V gene TRBV19 combines with J gene TRBJ1-2; no clear D gene. Germline V gives CDR1 LNHDA, CDR2 SQIVND (reference sequence). The CDR3 has 15 amino acids. V lost 3 bases, J lost 4 bases, and 15 bases lay in between. The CDR3 region is CASSMASEPLYGYTF. The CDR3 bases are TGTGCCAGTAGTATGGCATCCGAACCTCTCTATGGCTACACCTTC.

The J gene is TRBJ1-2, the V gene TRBV20-1; D remains unclear. Trimming removed 5 bases from V and 7 bases from J, with 11 bases in between. From germline, CDR1 is DFQATT and CDR2 SNEGSKA (reference sequence). The length of the CDR3 is 11 residues. The CDR3 spells CSAGLGFGYTF. CDR3 DNA sequence: TGCAGTGCTGGACTCGGATTTGGCTACACCTTC.

The chain links TRBV15 to TRBJ1-2; D perhaps matches TRBD1 (5 bases). Trimming shortened V by 0 bases and J by 7 bases, and 12 bases separated the two germline ends. The CDR3 is made up of 14 amino acids. Germline V gene data show CDR1 as LNHNV and CDR2 as YYDKDF (reference sequence). This CDR3 is CATSREDRGSGYTF. CDR3 coding DNA: TGTGCCACCAGCAGAGAAGACCGGGGGTCTGGCTACACCTTC.

The V gene is TRBV6-1, the J gene TRBJ2-7, with D perhaps TRBD1 (5 bases). The CDR3 runs 14 residues. CDR1 and CDR2 (germline): MNHNS, SASEGT. Trimming left V 2 bases short and J 2 bases short, with 10 bases between. In nucleotides, the CDR3 is TGTGCCAGCAGTGAACAAGGGGCAGCCTACGAGCAGTACTTC. It translates to CASSEQGAAYEQYF.

The rearrangement uses TRBV6-6 and TRBJ1-2; D remains unclear. The germline gives CDR1 MNHNY, CDR2 SVGAGI (reference sequence). The V end lost 2 bases, the J end lost 2 bases, and 12 bases lay between the germline ends. CDR3 length equals 15 residues. Written as DNA, the CDR3 is TGTGCCAGCAGTTACAACGGAGAGTCAAACTATGGCTACACCTTC. This codes for CASSYNGESNYGYTF.

V usage is TRBV18 and J usage is TRBJ1-2, with TRBD1 identical over 9 bases. CDR1 is KGHSH, CDR2 LQKENI, per germline. V gave up 4 bases and J gave up 3 bases; unmatched junction bases: 3. The CDR3 sequence is 14 residues long. The CDR3 DNA follows: TGTGCCAGCTCACTGGGACAGGGCTACTATGGCTACACCTTC. Translated, it gives CASSLGQGYYGYTF.

The chain uses TRBV5-1 and TRBJ2-7; TRBD1 agrees at 9 bases. V shed 6 bases and J 5 bases; nucleotides not matched to a gene: 6. There are 13 residues in the CDR3. Germline-derived CDR1 and CDR2 are SGHRS and YFSETQ. Here the CDR3 reads CASTWGQGDEQYF. The CDR3 DNA reads as TGCGCCAGCACCTGGGGACAGGGAGACGAGCAGTACTTC.

The V and J genes are TRBV19 and TRBJ2-2; no clear D gene. Trimming removed 11 bases at V and 1 base at J, with 11 bases between. The CDR3 has 13 amino acids. Germline V gene data show CDR1 as LNHDA and CDR2 as SQIVND (reference sequence). CDR3 DNA: TGTGCCGGGCAGAACAGGAACACCGGGGAGCTGTTTTTT. This gives the protein CAGQNRNTGELFF.

J is TRBJ1-1 and V is TRBV4-3; TRBD1 is a possible D gene (5 bases). V dropped 0 bases and J dropped 4 bases, with 9 bases sitting between them. Germline CDR1 LGHNA, CDR2 YSLEER. The length of the CDR3 is 14 residues. CDR3 loop: CASSQDSRGTEAFF. DNA of the CDR3: TGCGCCAGCAGCCAAGATTCAAGGGGCACTGAAGCTTTCTTT.

V is TRBV4-2 and J is TRBJ1-1; D call uncertain. V lost 0 bases and J lost 2, with 10 bases in between. This CDR3 region has 15 residues. Looked up from germline, CDR1 is LGHNA and CDR2 is YNFKEQ. CDR3 protein: CASSQDSQINTEAFF. The CDR3 nucleotides read TGTGCCAGCAGCCAAGATAGCCAGATAAACACTGAAGCTTTCTTT.

The chain employs TRBV25-1 and TRBJ2-1, with TRBD2 matching 9 bases. CDR1 and CDR2 from the germline V gene are MGHDK and SYGVNS. The trim removed 0 bases at V and 6 bases at J, leaving 3 bases unmatched. This CDR3 comprises 15 residues. The CDR3 DNA follows: TGTGCCAGCAGTGAATACGGCGGGGGGGCCAATGAGCAGTTCTTC. Amino acid sequence: CASSEYGGGANEQFF. Variable domain in full (rest from reference TRBV25-1 and TRBJ2-1): EADIYQTPRYLVIGTGKKITLECSQTMGHDKMYWYQQDPGMELHLIHYSYGVNSTEKGDLSSESTVSRIRTEHFPLTLESARPSHTSQYLCASSEYGGGANEQFFGPGTRLTVL.

The chain has TRBV25-1 and TRBJ1-2; the D is unclear. V was cut by 4 bases and J by 8 bases, with 11 bases left in between. The CDR3 is 12 amino acids. The germline V gene encodes CDR1 MGHDK and CDR2 SYGVNS. The CDR3 coding sequence is TGTGCCAGCAGTGTTGGGAGCGGGGGCTACACCTTC. This codes for CASSVGSGGYTF.